This T cell receptor (beta chain) was recovered during a study of patients and donors after allogeneic stem cell transplantation. TCRdb reprocessed the RT-PCR reads with MiXCR, giving one entry per CDR3 protein. The sample lists about 960,000 distinct CDR3 sequences, 15% to 20% occurring once. This clonotype showed up just a few times. The length of the CDR3 is 12 residues. CDR1 and CDR2 from the germline V gene are SEHNR and FQNEAQ (reference sequence). V was pared by 5 bases and J by 7 bases, with 8 bases between. The sequence came from a human donor who was either an allogeneic HSCT recipient or a stem cell or donor lymphocyte infusion donor (not recorded which). It is not recorded whose cells these are; they may come from a transplant donor. V and J are TRBV7-9 and TRBJ2-2; the D is unclear. Sequencing was done on a sample of blood, either unsorted or a sorted T cell fraction (not recorded which). The CDR3, as DNA: TGTGCCAGCAGCCAACCTATCGGGGAGCTGTTTTTT. Protein sequence: CASSQPIGELFF.